This T cell receptor beta chain is drawn from a study of blood T cells in healthy people across ages. Notes on the study in general: In older individuals, TCR beta diversity per million T cells was lower, falling roughly linearly with age.

This clonotype was observed a handful of times. The antigen remains unidentified. Sample-barcoded 5' priming and a J-beta primer mix drove a second PCR of roughly 6 to 12 cycles. TCRdb processed the 5' RACE reads anew with MiXCR; each CDR3 protein has one entry. The sample records a few hundred thousand distinct CDR3 sequences, about 25% being singletons. The ends lost 2 bases at V and 5 bases at J; junction bases unmatched: 8. The length of the CDR3 is 15 residues. Looked up from germline, CDR1 is DFQATT and CDR2 is SNEGSKA (reference sequence). These data also featured in a second study, about T cells of mothers and their children.

The clonotype comes from a boy younger than 10 in good health. The sequencing input was blood. The chain carries TRBV20-1 and TRBJ2-5; TRBD2 matches at 10 bases. CDR3 in DNA: TGCAGTGCTAGACCTAGCGGGAGCGTGGAGGAGACCCAGTACTTC. As protein: CSARPSGSVEETQYF.